Presented here are 27 T cell receptor beta chains from one specimen sequenced in a study of long-term antiretroviral therapy in people with HIV. Survey-level resolution applied to immunoSEQ assay v3.0. Using immunoSEQ multiplex PCR, the repertoire was profiled, and TCRdb retains in-frame clones only, with some absent. Of about 30,000 clones detected, 95% appear once; the ten largest clones hold more than 8%. Sequencing was performed on unsorted PBMCs, taken 5.3 years after starting antiretroviral therapy. Receptors were obtained from a man aged 30-40 years with HIV.

The chain has TRBV4-3 and TRBJ2-7, with D perhaps matching TRBD1 (5 bases). Per germline, CDR1 LGHNA and CDR2 YSLEER. Deletions cut 1 base from V and 6 bases from J, with 10 bases between. This CDR3 has 13 amino acids. This CDR3 is CASSQAQGLEQYF. The CDR3 DNA follows: TGCGCCAGCAGCCAAGCGCAGGGTCTCGAGCAGTACTTC.

The gene calls are TRBV7-2 and TRBJ2-7; 7 bases are shared with TRBD2. CDR1 and CDR2 (germline): SGHTA, FQGNSA. The trim removed 1 base at V and 1 base at J, leaving 10 bases unmatched. The CDR3 spans 17 residues. CDR3 region: CASSLVASGLGSYEQYF. DNA for the CDR3: TGTGCCAGCAGCTTAGTCGCTAGCGGATTGGGGTCCTACGAGCAGTACTTC. Looking up the rest from reference TRBV7-2 and TRBJ2-7 gives the full variable domain: GAGVSQSPSNKVTEKGKDVELRCDPISGHTALYWYRQSLGQGLEFLIYFQGNSAPDKSGLPSDRFSAERTGGSVSTLTIQRTQQEDSAVYLCASSLVASGLGSYEQYFGPGTRLTVT.

The chain uses TRBV7-8 and TRBJ2-2; D is possibly TRBD1 (6 bases). Germline V gene lookup returns CDR1 SGHVS and CDR2 FQNEAQ. The CDR3 is made up of 13 amino acids. The V end lost 2 bases, the J end lost 5 bases, and 6 bases lay between the germline ends. CDR3 amino acids: CASSLTGTGELFF. CDR3 nucleotide sequence: TGTGCCAGCAGCTTAACAGGGACCGGGGAGCTGTTTTTT.

The chain carries TRBV19 and TRBJ1-1; D is possibly TRBD1 (6 bases). Trimming shortened V by 7 bases and J by 4 bases, and 16 bases separated the two germline ends. From germline, CDR1 is LNHDA and CDR2 SQIVND (reference sequence). This CDR3 comprises 14 residues. The CDR3 nucleotides are TGTGCCAGTACCCCAGGGGTTGTCAGCACTGAAGCTTTCTTT. Translating it yields CASTPGVVSTEAFF. The variable domain in full, with the rest retrieved from reference TRBV19 and TRBJ1-1, is DGGITQSPKYLFRKEGQNVTLSCEQNLNHDAMYWYRQDPGQGLRLIYYSQIVNDFQKGDIAEGYSVSREKKESFPLTVTSAQKNPTAFYLCASTPGVVSTEAFFGQGTRLTVV.

The chain couples TRBV9 to TRBJ2-3; perhaps TRBD1 as D (6 bases). Per the germline V gene, CDR1 is SGDLS and CDR2 is YYNGEE. The CDR3 runs 14 residues. V shed 1 base and J shed 8 bases, with 14 bases lying between them. The CDR3 DNA reads TGTGCCAGCAGCGTATTGGAATTAGGGGGTACGCAGTATTTT. Translated: CASSVLELGGTQYF.

This chain links TRBV7-2 with TRBJ2-5; D uncertain. Germline CDR1 SGHTA, CDR2 FQGNSA. The CDR3 contains 14 residues. The V gene lost 7 bases and the J gene lost 7 bases, with 19 bases spanning the gap. The CDR3 is CASTGQSLPWTQYF. The CDR3 nucleotides read TGTGCCAGCACCGGCCAGTCCCTCCCGTGGACCCAGTACTTC.

The chain uses TRBV19 and TRBJ1-5; tentatively, D is TRBD1 (6 bases). The CDR3 consists of 15 residues. Germline-derived CDR1 and CDR2 are LNHDA and SQIVND (reference sequence). The V end was cut by 3 bases, the J end by 6 bases, with 15 bases between. CDR3 bases: TGTGCCAGTAGTATTGAGGGGGGGCTAGGTCAGCCCCAGCATTTT. It specifies CASSIEGGLGQPQHF.

The rearrangement uses TRBV28 and TRBJ1-2; no clear D gene. The CDR3 runs to 14 residues. Trimming took off 8 bases at V and 2 bases at J, with 15 bases between the two ends. In germline, CDR1 is MDHEN, CDR2 SYDVKM. The DNA for the CDR3 is TGTGCCAGCCGGGGATCCTTTTACAACTATGGCTACACCTTC. Protein: CASRGSFYNYGYTF.

This sequence joins TRBV6-6 and TRBJ1-1; 9 bases fit TRBD1. The germline gives CDR1 MNHNY, CDR2 SVGAGI (reference sequence). There are 16 residues in the CDR3. With 4 bases clipped from V and 2 bases from J, the junction kept 8 bases outside the gene matches. The CDR3 loop reads CASSSRGTGPNTEAFF. In DNA form, the CDR3 reads TGTGCCAGCAGTTCAAGGGGGACAGGGCCTAACACTGAAGCTTTCTTT.

This sequence joins TRBV28 and TRBJ2-2; D assignment may be TRBD1 or TRBD2 (5 bases each). V dropped 7 bases and J dropped 5 bases, with 14 bases sitting between them. This CDR3 contains 14 residues. Germline values: CDR1 MDHEN, CDR2 SYDVKM. Here the CDR3 reads CASIPGTMTGELFF. The CDR3 nucleotides read TGTGCCAGCATTCCGGGGACGATGACCGGGGAGCTGTTTTTT.

The V and J genes are TRBV18 and TRBJ2-1; perhaps D is TRBD1 or TRBD2 (5 bases each). The germline V gene has CDR1 KGHSH and CDR2 LQKENI. This CDR3 contains 12 residues. V shed 4 bases and J shed 11 bases, with 12 bases lying between them. CDR3 in DNA: TGTGCCAGCTCACAAGAGCAGGGACAGCAGTTCTTC. Its translation: CASSQEQGQQFF.

The rearrangement uses TRBV4-3 and TRBJ2-7; D may be TRBD2 (6 bases). This CDR3 spans 15 amino acids. Germline-derived CDR1 and CDR2 are LGHNA and YSLEER. The V end lost 0 bases, the J end lost 4 bases, and 13 bases lay between the germline ends. The CDR3 here is CASSQDWAGSYEQYF. As DNA, the CDR3 is TGCGCCAGCAGCCAAGACTGGGCGGGATCATACGAGCAGTACTTC.

This clone was counted a single time. The V gene is TRBV7-3, the J gene TRBJ2-1, with 10 nucleotides matching TRBD1. The CDR3 totals 15 residues. Germline CDR1 and CDR2: SGHTA and FQGTGA. The V segment lost 5 bases and the J segment 3 bases; nucleotides outside the gene matches: 4. In DNA, the CDR3 is TGTGCCAGCAGCCAAGACAGGGGGCTCTACAATGAGCAGTTCTTC. Amino acid sequence: CASSQDRGLYNEQFF. Complete variable domain (other parts from reference TRBV7-3 and TRBJ2-1): GAGVSQTPSNKVTEKGKYVELRCDPISGHTALYWYRQSLGQGPEFLIYFQGTGAADDSGLPNDRFFAVRPEGSVSTLKIQRTERGDSAVYLCASSQDRGLYNEQFFGPGTRLTVL.

The chain has TRBV18 and TRBJ2-5; TRBD2 aligns across 8 bases. V was pared by 3 bases and J by 5 bases, with 5 bases of the junction left unmatched. This CDR3 has 14 amino acids. Looked up from germline, CDR1 is KGHSH and CDR2 is LQKENI. CDR3: CASSPAGGRETQYF. In DNA, the CDR3 is TGTGCCAGCTCACCTGCGGGAGGCAGGGAGACCCAGTACTTC.

This clone was seen a single time. The gene calls are TRBV30 and TRBJ2-2; no definite D call. Trimming cost V 3 bases and J 0 bases, with 11 bases left between them. Germline-derived CDR1 and CDR2 are GTSNPN and SVGIG (reference sequence). The CDR3 consists of 15 residues. CDR3 region: CAWSVIITNTGELFF. CDR3 bases: TGTGCCTGGAGCGTCATCATTACGAACACCGGGGAGCTGTTTTTT.

The CDR3 nucleotides are TGCGCCAGCACCCTCAATTCGAACACCGGGGAGCTGTTTTTT. Its protein product is CASTLNSNTGELFF. The genes are TRBV5-1 and TRBJ2-2; D is uncertain. Trimming shortened V by 6 bases and J by 0 bases, and 9 bases separated the two germline ends. The CDR3 has 14 residues. Germline values: CDR1 SGHRS, CDR2 YFSETQ.

This rearrangement joins TRBV4-3 to TRBJ2-7; 10 positions match TRBD1. Germline CDR1 is LGHNA and CDR2 is YSLEER. The CDR3 has 18 residues. The J segment lost 1 base and the V segment lost 1 base, leaving 10 bases of the junction unmatched. In DNA, the CDR3 is TGCGCCAGCAGCCAAGTGGGACAGGGGTTCGAAGTATCCTACGAGCAGTACTTC. Translation: CASSQVGQGFEVSYEQYF.

The chain has TRBV28 and TRBJ1-5; a weak D match, TRBD1 (5 bases). V lost 7 bases, J lost 3 bases, and 16 bases lay in between. CDR1 and CDR2 (germline): MDHEN, SYDVKM. This CDR3 is 15 amino acids long. The DNA of the CDR3 is TGTGCCAGCATTACTGGGGCGCAGGTCAATCAGCCCCAGCATTTT. It is translated as CASITGAQVNQPQHF.

The gene calls are TRBV20-1 and TRBJ2-1; no clear D. V was clipped by 4 bases and J by 7 bases, with 8 bases between them. Germline V lookup: CDR1 DFQATT, CDR2 SNEGSKA (reference sequence). CDR3 length: 11 amino acids. The chain's CDR3 is CSAITGNEQFF. The CDR3 nucleotides read TGCAGTGCTATCACGGGTAATGAGCAGTTCTTC.

The gene calls are TRBV9 and TRBJ2-3; 8 bases line up with TRBD2. Germline CDR1 reads SGDLS; CDR2 reads YYNGEE. This CDR3 region has 14 residues. Trimming cost V 4 bases and J 0 bases; bases outside gene matches: 1. The CDR3: CASSTSGSTDTQYF. The CDR3 nucleotides read TGTGCCAGCAGCACTAGCGGTAGCACAGATACGCAGTATTTT.

The chain employs TRBV29-1 and TRBJ1-1; D ambiguous. CDR3 length equals 12 residues. Germline CDR1 is SQVTM and CDR2 is ANQGSEA. V dropped 6 bases and J dropped 0 bases, with 8 bases sitting between them. CDR3 coding DNA: TGCAGCGTCGACCCTTTGAACACTGAAGCTTTCTTT. Translation: CSVDPLNTEAFF.

The rearrangement joins TRBV6-6 to TRBJ1-6; TRBD1 matches at 9 bases. Germline V gives CDR1 MNHNY, CDR2 SVGAGI (reference sequence). This CDR3 contains 16 residues. V dropped 2 bases and J dropped 10; count of bases not matched to a gene: 9. The CDR3 region is CASSYPMGQGKSPLHF. The CDR3 nucleotides read TGTGCCAGCAGTTACCCGATGGGACAGGGCAAATCACCCCTCCACTTT.

The J gene is TRBJ1-2, the V gene TRBV4-1; D might be TRBD1 (6 bases). The germline V and J ends were trimmed by 1 base and 2 bases, with 11 bases remaining between them. Germline V gene lookup returns CDR1 MGHRA and CDR2 YSYEKL. The CDR3 is 15 residues long. The CDR3 sequence: CASSQVEGGNYGYTF. Here the CDR3 DNA reads TGCGCCAGCAGCCAAGTGGAGGGGGGAAACTATGGCTACACCTTC.

The CDR3 here is CASSTHRESSYEQYF. The CDR3 DNA follows: TGTGCCAGCAGTACACACAGGGAAAGCTCCTACGAGCAGTACTTC. The rearrangement uses TRBV6-1 and TRBJ2-7; maybe TRBD1 (6 bases). This CDR3 is built from 15 residues. V gave up 5 bases and J gave up 0 bases, with 14 bases separating them. Per the germline V gene, CDR1 is MNHNS and CDR2 is SASEGT.

The V and J genes are TRBV7-9 and TRBJ2-1, with TRBD2 as a possible D gene (6 bases). The CDR3 runs 16 residues. Trimming cost V 4 bases and J 2 bases, with 15 bases left between them. Germline V gene data show CDR1 as SEHNR and CDR2 as FQNEAQ (reference sequence). Written as DNA, the CDR3 is TGTGCCAGCAGCTCCCCCCCGGGAGAACCCTACAATGAGCAGTTCTTC. It specifies CASSSPPGEPYNEQFF. The complete variable domain, with remaining parts taken from reference TRBV7-9 and TRBJ2-1, reads DTGVSQNPRHKITKRGQNVTFRCDPISEHNRLYWYRQTLGQGPEFLTYFQNEAQLEKSRLLSDRFSAERPKGSFSTLEIQRTEQGDSAMYLCASSSPPGEPYNEQFFGPGTRLTVL.

This clone is a singleton in its sample. The chain carries TRBV30 and TRBJ2-7; TRBD1 is a possible D gene (5 bases). Trimming removed 5 bases at V and 4 bases at J, with 12 bases between. There are 12 residues in the CDR3. Germline CDR1 reads GTSNPN; CDR2 reads SVGIG (reference sequence). This CDR3 is CAWDSGQYEQYF. As DNA, the CDR3 is TGTGCCTGGGACTCAGGGCAATACGAGCAGTACTTC.

The chain joins TRBV11-2 to TRBJ2-5, with D tentatively TRBD2 (6 bases). In germline, CDR1 is SGHAT, CDR2 FQNNGV. The CDR3 runs 16 residues. The V end lost 1 base, the J end lost 5 bases, and 17 bases lay between the germline ends. The CDR3, as DNA: TGTGCCAGCAGCTTAGCTACGGGGGAACTAGGGGAGACCCAGTACTTC. It specifies CASSLATGELGETQYF.